These T cell receptor beta chains were read from a single sample in a study of blood T cell repertoires in COVID-19. Assay: immunoSEQ multiplex PCR; the TCRdb copy retains only in-frame clones and omits some. This table holds 200,000 to 250,000 clones, around 84% found once. The sequenced material came from peripheral blood. All receptors come from a woman aged 70-85 years with active or convalescent COVID-19. Both conserved end residues are part of each CDR3. A D gene is named only where the DNA matches it firmly. Only part of the rows carry a size: once, few, many, or a class if the clone is expanded.

d_call,j_call,clone_size,v_call,cdr3_nt,cdr3_aa
TRBD1,TRBJ2-5,.,TRBV5-1,TGCGCCAGCAGCAAAGGACAGGGCCGGGAAGAGACCCAGTACTTC,CASSKGQGREETQYF
.,TRBJ1-4,.,TRBV5-1,TGCGCCAGCAGCTTTCGACAGAATGAAAAACTGTTTTTT,CASSFRQNEKLFF
.,TRBJ1-4,.,TRBV5-1,TGCGCCAGCAGCTCACCGGGTGCGGTCCGGGGGGAAAAACTGTTTTTT,CASSSPGAVRGEKLFF
.,TRBJ1-4,.,TRBV29-1,TGCAGCGTTGAAGATGGAGGTGAATCTGACGAAAAACTGTTTTTT,CSVEDGGESDEKLFF
.,TRBJ2-5,.,TRBV3-1/TRBV3-2,TGTGCCAGCAGCCAATTTCCGGGGGAGACCCAGTACTTC,CASSQFPGETQYF
.,TRBJ1-2,.,TRBV20-1,TGCAGTGCTTACAGGGAGTCCAGCTACACCTTC,CSAYRESSYTF
TRBD2,TRBJ2-3,.,TRBV5-1,TGCGCCAGCAGCTTGGGGACTAGCGGGGGGGCAGATACGCAGTATTTT,CASSLGTSGGADTQYF
.,TRBJ1-1,.,TRBV5-1,TGCGCCAGCAGCTTGGTGGCCCCCCACGAAGCTTTCTTT,CASSLVAPHEAFF
.,TRBJ1-5,.,TRBV12-3/TRBV12-4,TGTGCCAGCAGTCGACAGGTCTTGACGCCCCAGCATTTT,CASSRQVLTPQHF
.,TRBJ2-5,.,TRBV13,TGTGCCAGCAGCACTACGCGAGGGTTTATGGAGACCCAGTACTTC,CASSTTRGFMETQYF
.,TRBJ1-1,.,TRBV10-3,TGTGCCATCAGCGCGCATGTCCCCGGGGGCACTGAAGCTTTCTTT,CAISAHVPGGTEAFF
.,TRBJ1-1,.,TRBV5-1,TGCGCCAGCAGTTTGGGGGCTTCTGTCGACACTGAAGCTTTCTTT,CASSLGASVDTEAFF
.,TRBJ2-5,once,TRBV27,TGTGCCAGCAGTTTTTCCAGGGGCGGAGAGACCCAGTACTTC,CASSFSRGGETQYF
.,TRBJ1-5,.,TRBV20-1,TGCAGTGCTAGTGCTCTTGCGGCCCAGCCCCAGCATTTT,CSASALAAQPQHF
TRBD1,TRBJ1-2,.,TRBV19,TGTGCCAGTAGGCCCGGCGGGACAGGGTCTCGAGGCTACACCTTC,CASRPGGTGSRGYTF
TRBD1,TRBJ1-2,few,TRBV20-1,TGCAGTGCTAGTAGTGCGCAGGGGGCGACAAACTATGGCTACACCTTC,CSASSAQGATNYGYTF
.,TRBJ2-7,.,TRBV7-2,TGTGCCAGCAGCTTACAGTTCGTCTCGGCCAGGGGCTACGAGCAGTACTTC,CASSLQFVSARGYEQYF
TRBD1,TRBJ1-1,once,TRBV29-1,TGCAGCGCAAAACAGGGGGCAGGTGGGGACACTGAAGCTTTCTTT,CSAKQGAGGDTEAFF
.,TRBJ2-6,.,TRBV7-2,TGTGCCAGCAGCCTTAGAGGGGGGGGCTCTGGGGCCAACGTCCTGACTTTC,CASSLRGGGSGANVLTF
.,TRBJ2-3,few,TRBV7-9,TGTGCCAGCAGCCCAATAGGGGCCTCCGGCACAGATACGCAGTATTTT,CASSPIGASGTDTQYF
.,TRBJ2-1,.,TRBV18,TGTGCCAGCTCACCACCGAAGGGGAAAGAGCAGTTCTTC,CASSPPKGKEQFF
TRBD1,TRBJ1-3,.,TRBV5-1,TGCGCCAGCAGCTTGACAGGGGGGAGCTCTGGAAACACCATATATTTT,CASSLTGGSSGNTIYF
TRBD1,TRBJ1-1,.,TRBV19,TGTGCCAGTAGTACCGGGACAGGGGTGAACACTGAAGCTTTCTTT,CASSTGTGVNTEAFF
.,TRBJ2-7,.,TRBV7-2,TGTGCCAGCAGCTTTAGGGGCGCGGACCTACCCTACGAGCAGTACTTC,CASSFRGADLPYEQYF
.,TRBJ1-1,.,TRBV6-2/TRBV6-3,TGTGCCAGCAGTTACGTTTCGGGGACTGAAGCTTTCTTT,CASSYVSGTEAFF
TRBD2,TRBJ2-5,.,TRBV19,TGTGCCAGCACTATAGCGGGGGGCCAGAGGACCCAGTACTTC,CASTIAGGQRTQYF
.,TRBJ2-1,.,TRBV3-1/TRBV3-2,TGTGCCAGCAGCCAAGGGGCAGGAAGCAACAATGAGCAGTTCTTC,CASSQGAGSNNEQFF
.,TRBJ1-3,.,TRBV7-8,TGTGCCAGCAGCTCTATCTCTGGAAACACCATATATTTT,CASSSISGNTIYF
TRBD2,TRBJ2-1,.,TRBV11-3,TGTGCCAGCAGTCCGACCCGGCGGGGGGGCTACAATGAGCAGTTCTTC,CASSPTRRGGYNEQFF
.,TRBJ1-1,.,TRBV20-1,TGCAGTGCTACCCCAGGGGAAGCTTTCTTT,CSATPGEAFF
.,TRBJ1-2,.,TRBV11-2,TGTGCCAGCGGAACTCCGGGGTCTAACTATGGCTACACCTTC,CASGTPGSNYGYTF
.,TRBJ1-2,.,TRBV3-1/TRBV3-2,TGTGCCCGGCTGGGTCGAAGGGCGGGGGACCTACATGGCTACACCTTC,CARLGRRAGDLHGYTF
.,TRBJ2-3,few,TRBV10-2,TGCGCCAGCAGAGAGAGCCCGACTAGCACAGATACGCAGTATTTT,CASRESPTSTDTQYF
.,TRBJ2-1,.,TRBV5-4,TGTGCCAGCAGCCCAGGGGCCTCCTTCAAAGAGCAGTTCTTC,CASSPGASFKEQFF
.,TRBJ1-1,.,TRBV15,TGTGCCACCAGCAGAGATCTCGACAAAGCTTTCTTT,CATSRDLDKAFF
.,TRBJ2-7,.,TRBV3-1/TRBV3-2,TGTGCCAGCAGCCAAGGTCCCTTCGGAGCTTCCTACGAGCAGTACTTC,CASSQGPFGASYEQYF
.,TRBJ2-6,.,TRBV7-3,TGTGCCAGCAGCTTAAGGCCCGTGACGGGAACTGGGGCCAACGTCCTGACTTTC,CASSLRPVTGTGANVLTF
.,TRBJ2-3,.,TRBV2,TGTGCCAGCAGTGGCGGGACTCCCCCGGATACGCAGTATTTT,CASSGGTPPDTQYF
TRBD2,TRBJ2-1,few,TRBV6-2/TRBV6-3,TGTGCCAGCAGTTGGCCGACTAGCGGAAACAATGAGCAGTTCTTC,CASSWPTSGNNEQFF
TRBD2,TRBJ2-7,.,TRBV7-2,TGTGCCAGCAGCCTCTTTGGGGCTAGCGGGGGGAGCTACGAGCAGTACTTC,CASSLFGASGGSYEQYF
TRBD2,TRBJ2-3,.,TRBV7-9,TGTGCCAGCAGCTCCCAGCGGGGGACCTTCACAGATACGCAGTATTTT,CASSSQRGTFTDTQYF
.,TRBJ1-2,.,TRBV19,TGTGCCGTTCGGGAAGATCATGGCTACACCTTC,CAVREDHGYTF
TRBD1,TRBJ1-2,.,TRBV7-2,TGTGCCAGCAGCCCCCGGGACAGTGGCTACACCTTC,CASSPRDSGYTF
.,TRBJ1-1,.,TRBV10-3,TGTGCCATCAGTGGAGCAGGAAACACTGAAGCTTTCTTT,CAISGAGNTEAFF
TRBD1,TRBJ1-1,.,TRBV5-1,TGCGCCAGCAGCTCAGGGACAGGGAGGTCGATCATGGGGAACACTGAAGCTTTCTTT,CASSSGTGRSIMGNTEAFF
TRBD1,TRBJ1-5,.,TRBV2,TGTGCCAGCACTATATTACAGGGGAAACAGCCCCAGCATTTT,CASTILQGKQPQHF
.,TRBJ1-2,.,TRBV18,TGTGCCAGCTCAGGTCTGACAGGCGGCTACACCTTC,CASSGLTGGYTF
TRBD1,TRBJ1-5,.,TRBV19,TGTGCCAGTAGTCTTACCCCGACAGGGGATCAGCCCCAGCATTTT,CASSLTPTGDQPQHF
.,TRBJ1-5,.,TRBV13,TGTGCCAGCAGCTTAAGCCTGGTGAGCAATCAGCCCCAGCATTTT,CASSLSLVSNQPQHF
TRBD1,TRBJ2-1,.,TRBV5-4,TGTGCCAGCAGCTTGGGGGGGACAGAAAAACGCTACAATGAGCAGTTCTTC,CASSLGGTEKRYNEQFF
.,TRBJ2-7,once,TRBV7-8,TGTGCCAGCAGCTTAGGCCAGGGACAAGGGCAGTACTTC,CASSLGQGQGQYF
TRBD2,TRBJ2-1,.,TRBV6-5,TGTGCCAGCAGTTTGGGCGGGGGGGCCCCGTTCTTC,CASSLGGGAPFF
.,TRBJ2-2,once,TRBV6-5,TGTGCCACTTGTAACAGGGATGCCACCGGGGAGCTGTTTTTT,CATCNRDATGELFF